This entry features one T cell receptor (beta chain) sequence. What it binds is not known. The germline gives CDR1 SGHRS, CDR2 YFSETQ. The CDR3 extends over 15 amino acids. 5' RACE that incorporated UMI labels was used to prepare the TRB cDNA libraries. TCRdb processed the 5' RACE reads again and assigns one entry to each CDR3 protein, with no DNA. This listing includes approximately 83,000 distinct CDR3 sequences. The data derive from a study of CXCR3-negative and CXCR3-positive naive CD8 T cells. Notes on the study in general: Similar levels of surface CD5 were seen between naive subsets; TCR strength was inferred from TRB CDR3 properties.

What was sequenced was naive CXCR3- CD8+ T cells from blood. Sample subset: CD45RO-CCR7+CD27+CD95- naive CD8+ T cells lacking CXCR3 (TNR3-). The V gene is TRBV5-1, the J gene TRBJ2-7; TCRdb designates TRBD1, a call that cannot be tested without DNA. The clonotype originates from a human donor in good health. Some clones in this sample may be carry-over from other donors' samples. CDR3: CASTHGTGRSYEQYF. Complete variable domain (other parts from reference TRBV5-1 and TRBJ2-7): KAGVTQTPRYLIKTRGQQVTLSCSPISGHRSVSWYQQTPGQGLQFLFEYFSETQRNKGNFPGRFSGRQFSNSRSEMNVSTLELGDSALYLCASTHGTGRSYEQYFGPGTRLTVT.